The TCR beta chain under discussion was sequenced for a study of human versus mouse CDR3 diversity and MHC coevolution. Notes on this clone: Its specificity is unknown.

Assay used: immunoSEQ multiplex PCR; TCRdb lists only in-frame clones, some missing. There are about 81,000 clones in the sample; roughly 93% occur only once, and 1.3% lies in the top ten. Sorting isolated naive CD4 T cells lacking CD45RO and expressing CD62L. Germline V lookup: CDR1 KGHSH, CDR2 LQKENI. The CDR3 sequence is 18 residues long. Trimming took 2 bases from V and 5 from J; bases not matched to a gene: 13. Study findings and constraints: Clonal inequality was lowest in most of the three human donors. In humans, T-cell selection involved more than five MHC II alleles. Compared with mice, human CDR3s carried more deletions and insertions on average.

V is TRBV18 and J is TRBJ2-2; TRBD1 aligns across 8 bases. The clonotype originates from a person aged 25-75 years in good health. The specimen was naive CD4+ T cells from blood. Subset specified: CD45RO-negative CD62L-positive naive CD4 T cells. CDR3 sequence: CASSPSPGTGIGTGELFF. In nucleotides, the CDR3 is TGTGCCAGCTCACCAAGTCCCGGGACAGGAATTGGGACCGGGGAGCTGTTTTTT.